The 30 T cell receptor beta chains listed next were all sequenced from one sample in a study of vaccination and CD4 T cells after COVID-19. Antigens of these TCRs are unknown. Treatment noted: roughly nine-day PBMC culture with coronavirus spike peptide pools or control peptides (ViraFEST assay). The Oncomine TCR Beta short-read assay generated sequence data from the DNA of cultured CD4+ T cells. TCRdb independently ran MiXCR on the PCR reads; one entry per CDR3 protein. The sample has 25,000 or so distinct CDR3 sequences, approximately 39% seen once. The source material was CD4+ T cells from blood, cultured in vitro. These receptors came from a human donor who had recovered from COVID-19.

This clonotype is judged medium-sized. This chain joins TRBV27 and TRBJ2-1; D unclear. Germline V lookup: CDR1 MNHEY, CDR2 SMNVEV (reference sequence). Trimming pared 8 bases from V and 9 bases from J, leaving 14 bases between. CDR3 length: 12 residues. The CDR3 DNA reads as TGTGCCAGCCGACGAATAACAACTGAGCAGTTCTTC. Residues: CASRRITTEQFF.

The chain links TRBV28 to TRBJ2-5, with a tentative D call TRBD2 (5 bases). This CDR3 has 13 amino acids. Germline lookup yields CDR1 MDHEN and CDR2 SYDVKM. V lost 5 bases and J 7 bases, leaving 14 bases between the germline ends. CDR3 sequence: CASSRDQRRTQYF. As DNA, the CDR3 is TGTGCCAGCAGTCGGGATCAGCGGAGGACCCAGTACTTC.

V usage is TRBV30 and J usage is TRBJ2-3, with 8 nucleotides matching TRBD1. There are 13 residues in the CDR3. The V segment lost 3 bases and the J segment 5 bases; nucleotides outside the gene matches: 4. Germline loops: CDR1 GTSNPN, CDR2 SVGIG (reference sequence). This CDR3 reads CAWSQDRGDTQYF. In nucleotides, the CDR3 is TGTGCCTGGAGCCAAGACAGGGGAGATACGCAGTATTTT.

The table lists this clonotype with a few counts. V is TRBV7-9 and J is TRBJ2-7, with unresolved D. V was clipped by 5 bases and J by 2 bases, with 13 bases between them. This CDR3 comprises 14 residues. Per germline, CDR1 SEHNR and CDR2 FQNEAQ (reference sequence). The CDR3 region is CASSTPQQTYEQYF. CDR3 nucleotide sequence: TGTGCCAGCAGCACCCCCCAGCAGACCTACGAGCAGTACTTC.

The V call is TRBV24-1, the J call TRBJ2-4; D is uncertain. CDR3 length: 15 amino acids. The germline V and J ends were trimmed by 3 bases and 2 bases, with 10 bases remaining between them. In germline, CDR1 is KGHDR, CDR2 SFDVKD. The CDR3 DNA reads TGTGCCACCAGTGATCCCTCCGGATCCAAAAACATTCAGTACTTC. This encodes CATSDPSGSKNIQYF.

The chain joins TRBV2 to TRBJ2-7; D is unclear. Germline assignment: CDR1 SNHLY and CDR2 FYNNEI. The CDR3 is made up of 14 amino acids. Trimming took off 7 bases at V and 3 bases at J, with 16 bases between the two ends. The CDR3, as DNA: TGTGCCAGCACCCTGGAAGACCCGTACTACGAGCAGTACTTC. Its protein is CASTLEDPYYEQYF. The whole variable domain, remainder taken from reference TRBV2 and TRBJ2-7, is EPEVTQTPSHQVTQMGQEVILRCVPISNHLYFYWYRQILGQKVEFLVSFYNNEISEKSEIFDDQFSVERPDGSNFTLKIRSTKLEDSAMYFCASTLEDPYYEQYFGPGTRLTVT.

This clonotype was counted only a few times. The chain has TRBV20-1 and TRBJ1-6; D ambiguous. The CDR3 covers 10 residues. Germline-derived CDR1 and CDR2 are DFQATT and SNEGSKA (reference sequence). V was trimmed by 5 bases and J by 10 bases, leaving 6 bases between them. The CDR3 DNA reads as TGCAGTGCTGGAGTGTCACCCCTCCACTTT. Encoded protein: CSAGVSPLHF.

Only a few counts were recorded for this clonotype. The genes are TRBV7-2 and TRBJ2-1; no firm D call. V lost 0 bases and J 12 bases, leaving 9 bases between the germline ends. Per germline, CDR1 SGHTA and CDR2 FQGNSA. The CDR3 sequence is 12 residues long. For the CDR3, the DNA is TGTGCCAGCAGCTTAGCGTCCCTAGGGCAGTTCTTC. Its translation is CASSLASLGQFF.

This chain joins TRBV7-2 and TRBJ2-1; D is possibly TRBD1 or TRBD2 (5 bases each). Germline V gives CDR1 SGHTA, CDR2 FQGNSA. This CDR3 region has 13 residues. Deletions cut 8 bases from V and 9 bases from J, with 17 bases between. The chain's CDR3 is CASSDRGVGEQFF. The CDR3 DNA is TGTGCCAGCTCGGACCGGGGCGTGGGTGAGCAGTTCTTC.

This clonotype was seen a handful of times. The chain is built from TRBV6-2 or TRBV6-3 and TRBJ1-6, with 7 nucleotides matching TRBD1. The V gene's germline CDR1 is MNHEY and CDR2 SVGEGT. V lost 6 bases, J lost 9 bases, and 8 bases stayed unmatched. There are 14 residues in the CDR3. CDR3 residues: CASSPDRVASPLHF. The CDR3 bases are TGTGCCAGCAGCCCCGACAGGGTCGCTTCACCCCTCCACTTT.

This rearrangement joins TRBV11-3 to TRBJ2-1; 10 bases fit TRBD1. Per germline, CDR1 SGHNT and CDR2 YENEEA. The CDR3 spans 15 residues. The V and J ends lost 5 bases and 2 bases, in that order; junction bases with no gene match: 3. The chain's CDR3 is CASSHDRGPYNEQFF. DNA of the CDR3: TGTGCCAGCAGCCACGACAGGGGGCCCTACAATGAGCAGTTCTTC.

This clonotype showed up just a few times. The chain combines TRBV7-2 with TRBJ2-1; maybe TRBD2 (5 bases). This CDR3 region has 14 residues. Germline CDR1 is SGHTA and CDR2 is FQGNSA. Deletions cut 3 bases from V and 4 bases from J, with 10 bases between. In nucleotides, the CDR3 is TGTGCCAGCAGCTTGAGCCCGGGATACAATGAGCAGTTCTTC. This gives the protein CASSLSPGYNEQFF.

The rearrangement uses TRBV2 and TRBJ2-1, with TRBD2 matching over 12 bases. Germline V gene data show CDR1 as SNHLY and CDR2 as FYNNEI. This CDR3 contains 15 residues. The V gene end was trimmed by 3 bases and the J gene end by 7 bases; junction bases not matched to a gene: 4. The CDR3 spells CASSDLAGGFNEQFF. DNA of the CDR3: TGTGCCAGCAGTGACCTAGCGGGGGGGTTTAATGAGCAGTTCTTC. Full variable domain (missing parts from reference TRBV2 and TRBJ2-1): EPEVTQTPSHQVTQMGQEVILRCVPISNHLYFYWYRQILGQKVEFLVSFYNNEISEKSEIFDDQFSVERPDGSNFTLKIRSTKLEDSAMYFCASSDLAGGFNEQFFGPGTRLTVL.

This clonotype showed up just a few times. V is TRBV29-1 and J is TRBJ1-2; 9 nucleotides agree with TRBD1. Germline lookup yields CDR1 SQVTM and CDR2 ANQGSEA. V was pared by 8 bases and J by 4 bases, with 8 bases of the junction left unmatched. The CDR3 has 13 amino acids. DNA of the CDR3: TGCAGCCCCAGGGACAGGGAGGGCTATGGCTACACCTTC. This encodes CSPRDREGYGYTF. Full variable domain (outside the CDR3, taken from reference TRBV29-1 and TRBJ1-2): SAVISQKPSRDICQRGTSLTIQCQVDSQVTMMFWYRQQPGQSLTLIATANQGSEATYESGFVIDKFPISRPNLTFSTLTVSNMSPEDSSIYLCSPRDREGYGYTFGSGTRLTVV.

This chain connects TRBV27 to TRBJ2-7, with 14 bases matching TRBD2. Trimming took 6 bases from V and 0 from J; bases not matched to a gene: 10. Germline loops: CDR1 MNHEY, CDR2 SMNVEV (reference sequence). The CDR3 has 18 amino acids. The CDR3 nucleotides are TGTGCCAGCAGACAGGGACTAGCGGGGGCCTCCTACTCCTACGAGCAGTACTTC. Protein: CASRQGLAGASYSYEQYF.

On this clonotype itself: Just one base apart from a much larger clone, this may be a read error. V gene TRBV7-8 combines with J gene TRBJ1-5; TRBD1 is a possible D gene (5 bases). The V and J ends lost 7 bases and 0 bases respectively, with 7 bases between them. This CDR3 is 13 amino acids long. The germline V gene encodes CDR1 SGHVS and CDR2 FQNEAQ. The CDR3 region has the DNA TGTGCCAGCAAGAGGGGTAGCAATCAGCCCCAGCATTTT. Its protein product is CASKRGSNQPQHF.

This clonotype has only a few counts. This chain links TRBV6-5 with TRBJ1-2, with 9 bases matching TRBD1. CDR1 and CDR2 (germline): MNHEY, SVGAGI. The CDR3 is 13 residues long. The V and J ends lost 0 bases and 9 bases, in that order; junction bases with no gene match: 2. The CDR3 sequence is CASSYSGQGSYTF. CDR3 DNA: TGTGCCAGCAGTTACTCCGGACAGGGGAGCTACACCTTC.

This clonotype was seen a few times. The CDR3 is CASTLLGLADRTDTQYF. CDR3 coding DNA: TGTGCCAGCACCCTCCTCGGACTAGCGGACCGCACAGATACGCAGTATTTT. The chain couples TRBV6-1 to TRBJ2-3; 10 bases align to TRBD2. With 7 bases clipped from V and 1 base from J, the junction kept 11 bases outside the gene matches. The CDR3 loop spans 17 amino acids. Germline V gene lookup returns CDR1 MNHNS and CDR2 SASEGT.

In DNA, the CDR3 is TGTGCCAGCAGTTTATCGCCAGTCTATGGCTACACCTTC. Its protein is CASSLSPVYGYTF. The chain combines TRBV28 with TRBJ1-2; D gene unclear. The V and J ends lost 1 base and 4 bases respectively, with 7 bases between them. This CDR3 is 13 amino acids long. Germline CDR1 and CDR2: MDHEN and SYDVKM.

There are a few counts of this clonotype. V usage is TRBV28 and J usage is TRBJ1-2; 8 nucleotides line up with TRBD1. The ends lost 6 bases at V and 5 bases at J; junction bases unmatched: 11. Germline CDR1 MDHEN, CDR2 SYDVKM. The CDR3 contains 15 residues. The CDR3 reads CASRTGAALPYGYTF. CDR3 bases: TGTGCCAGCAGGACAGGGGCCGCGCTCCCTTATGGCTACACCTTC.

The chain links TRBV28 to TRBJ1-1, with TRBD1 as a possible D gene (6 bases). Between the trimmed V and J ends, which lost 5 bases and 2 bases, there was a span of 9 bases. From germline, CDR1 is MDHEN and CDR2 SYDVKM. The CDR3 is made up of 13 amino acids. The CDR3 loop reads CASSRQVNTEAFF. CDR3 DNA: TGTGCCAGCAGTAGACAGGTAAACACTGAAGCTTTCTTT.

Only a few counts were recorded for this clonotype. This chain joins TRBV6-1 and TRBJ2-6, with 9 positions matching TRBD1. J lost 1 base, V lost 6 bases, and 16 bases had no gene match. The CDR3 has 20 amino acids. The germline CDR1 and CDR2 sequences are MNHNS and SASEGT. DNA for the CDR3: TGTGCCAGCAGGCGCGTCCCGGGACAGGGCCCTAAATCTGGGGCCAACGTCCTGACTTTC. This translates into CASRRVPGQGPKSGANVLTF.

The rearrangement links TRBV5-1 to TRBJ2-5; D may be TRBD2 (7 bases). Trimming shortened V by 0 bases and J by 1 base, and 16 bases separated the two germline ends. The CDR3 contains 17 residues. CDR1 is SGHRS and CDR2 is YFSETQ in the germline V gene. The CDR3 DNA reads TGCGCCAGCAGCTTGGCCGGAGGAGGGGGGGCCCAAGAGACCCAGTACTTC. It encodes CASSLAGGGGAQETQYF.

This chain uses TRBV2 with TRBJ2-5; 15 positions match TRBD2. CDR3 length equals 16 residues. V gave up 3 bases and J gave up 3 bases; unmatched junction bases: 2. Germline lookup yields CDR1 SNHLY and CDR2 FYNNEI. The CDR3 coding sequence is TGTGCCAGCAGTGAGCGGACTAGCGGGAGGGAAGAGACCCAGTACTTC. The encoded protein is CASSERTSGREETQYF.

The CDR3 protein is CASSPRTGTYEQYF. Written as DNA, the CDR3 is TGTGCCAGCAGCCCCCGGACAGGGACCTACGAGCAGTACTTC. The genes are TRBV5-8 and TRBJ2-7, with TRBD1 identical over 8 bases. V lost 4 bases and J lost 2; bases outside the gene matches: 5. Germline V lookup: CDR1 SGHTS, CDR2 YDEGEE. This CDR3 region has 14 residues.

This clonotype was seen more than once but under ten times. This chain links TRBV20-1 with TRBJ1-1; D ambiguous. Trimming removed 5 bases at V and 8 bases at J, with 15 bases between. This CDR3 is 12 amino acids long. Per the germline V gene, CDR1 is DFQATT and CDR2 is SNEGSKA (reference sequence). The CDR3 bases are TGCAGTGCTCGGCCCTCCCACCCCGAAGCTTTCTTT. Protein: CSARPSHPEAFF.

The V and J genes are TRBV20-1 and TRBJ1-3; D remains unclear. V was cut by 6 bases and J by 4 bases, with 22 bases left in between. The CDR3 sequence is 16 residues long. CDR1 and CDR2 from the germline V gene are DFQATT and SNEGSKA (reference sequence). The CDR3 region has the DNA TGCAGTGCAAGTGATACAGAGACCTCGCGGGGAAACACCATATATTTT. Its translation is CSASDTETSRGNTIYF.

A few counts support this clonotype. This chain connects TRBV19 to TRBJ1-2; D uncertain. Looked up from germline, CDR1 is LNHDA and CDR2 is SQIVND (reference sequence). Trimming stripped 2 bases from V and 1 base from J, with 8 bases between. The CDR3 runs to 14 residues. The CDR3 bases are TGTGCCAGTAGTATAAGCCGGGATAACTATGGCTACACCTTC. As protein: CASSISRDNYGYTF.

The chain couples TRBV28 to TRBJ1-5, with TRBD1 identical over 9 bases. J lost 4 bases, V lost 3 bases, and 4 bases had no gene match. From germline, CDR1 is MDHEN and CDR2 SYDVKM. This CDR3 has 15 residues. CDR3 protein: CASSLDRGPNQPQHF. CDR3 in DNA: TGTGCCAGCAGTTTGGACAGGGGCCCTAATCAGCCCCAGCATTTT.

This clonotype appeared a few times. The gene calls are TRBV2 and TRBJ2-7, with no clear D. Trimming removed 3 bases at V and 4 bases at J, with 7 bases between. The CDR3 runs 12 residues. Germline assignment: CDR1 SNHLY and CDR2 FYNNEI. The CDR3 bases are TGTGCCAGCAGTGAGGGTGGGTACGAGCAGTACTTC. It yields the protein CASSEGGYEQYF.